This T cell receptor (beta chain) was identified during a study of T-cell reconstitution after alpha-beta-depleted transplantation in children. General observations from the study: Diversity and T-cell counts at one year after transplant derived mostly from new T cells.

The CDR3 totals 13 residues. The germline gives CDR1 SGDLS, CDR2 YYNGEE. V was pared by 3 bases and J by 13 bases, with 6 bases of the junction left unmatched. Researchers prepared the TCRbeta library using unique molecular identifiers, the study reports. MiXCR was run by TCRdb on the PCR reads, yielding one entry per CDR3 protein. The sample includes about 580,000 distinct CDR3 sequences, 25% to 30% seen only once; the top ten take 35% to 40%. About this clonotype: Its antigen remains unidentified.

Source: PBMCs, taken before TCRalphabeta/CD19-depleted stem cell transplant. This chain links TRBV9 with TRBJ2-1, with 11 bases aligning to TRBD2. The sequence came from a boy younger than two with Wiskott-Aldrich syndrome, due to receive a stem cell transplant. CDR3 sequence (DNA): TGTGCCAGCAGCGACGGGACTAGCGGTAGACAGTTCTTC. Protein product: CASSDGTSGRQFF.